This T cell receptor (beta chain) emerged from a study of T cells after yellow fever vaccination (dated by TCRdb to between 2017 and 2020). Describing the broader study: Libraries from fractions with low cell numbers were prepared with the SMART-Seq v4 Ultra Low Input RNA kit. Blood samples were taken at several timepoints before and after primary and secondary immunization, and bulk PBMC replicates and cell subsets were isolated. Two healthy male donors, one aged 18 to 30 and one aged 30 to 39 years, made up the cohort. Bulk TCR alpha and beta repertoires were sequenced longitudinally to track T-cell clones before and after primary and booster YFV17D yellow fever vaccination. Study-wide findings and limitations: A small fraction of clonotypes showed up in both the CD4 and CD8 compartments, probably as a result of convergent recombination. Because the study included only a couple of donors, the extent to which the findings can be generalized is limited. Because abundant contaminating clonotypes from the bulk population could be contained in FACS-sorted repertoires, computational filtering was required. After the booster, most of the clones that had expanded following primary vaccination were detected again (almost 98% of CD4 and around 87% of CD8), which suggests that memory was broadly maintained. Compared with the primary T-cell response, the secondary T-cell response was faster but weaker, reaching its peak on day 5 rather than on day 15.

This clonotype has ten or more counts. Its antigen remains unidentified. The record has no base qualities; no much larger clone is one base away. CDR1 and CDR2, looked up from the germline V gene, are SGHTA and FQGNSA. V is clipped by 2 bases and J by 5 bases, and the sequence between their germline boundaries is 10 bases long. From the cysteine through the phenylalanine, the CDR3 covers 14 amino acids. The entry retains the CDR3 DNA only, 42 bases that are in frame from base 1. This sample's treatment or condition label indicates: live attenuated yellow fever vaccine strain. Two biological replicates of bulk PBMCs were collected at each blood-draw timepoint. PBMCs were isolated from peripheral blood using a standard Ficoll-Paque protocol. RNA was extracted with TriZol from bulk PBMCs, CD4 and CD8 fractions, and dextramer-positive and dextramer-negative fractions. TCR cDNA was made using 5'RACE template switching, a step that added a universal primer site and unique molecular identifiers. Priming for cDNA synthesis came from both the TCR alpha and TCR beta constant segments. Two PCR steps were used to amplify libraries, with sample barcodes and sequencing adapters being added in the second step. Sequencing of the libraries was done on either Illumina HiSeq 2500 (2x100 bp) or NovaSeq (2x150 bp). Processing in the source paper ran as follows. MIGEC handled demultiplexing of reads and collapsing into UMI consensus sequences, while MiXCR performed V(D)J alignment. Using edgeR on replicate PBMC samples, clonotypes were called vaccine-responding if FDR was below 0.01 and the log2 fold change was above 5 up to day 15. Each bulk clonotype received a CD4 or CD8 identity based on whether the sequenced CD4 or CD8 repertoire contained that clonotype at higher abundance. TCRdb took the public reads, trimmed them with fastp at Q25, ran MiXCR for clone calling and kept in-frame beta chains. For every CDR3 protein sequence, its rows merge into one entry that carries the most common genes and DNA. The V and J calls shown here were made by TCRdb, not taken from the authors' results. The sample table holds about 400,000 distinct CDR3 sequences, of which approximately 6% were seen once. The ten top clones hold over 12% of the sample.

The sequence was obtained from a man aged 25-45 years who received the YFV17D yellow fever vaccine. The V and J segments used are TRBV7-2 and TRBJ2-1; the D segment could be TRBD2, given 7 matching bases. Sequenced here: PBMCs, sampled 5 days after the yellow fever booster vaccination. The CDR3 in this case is CASSLKGGNNEQFF. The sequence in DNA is TGTGCCAGCAGCTTAAAGGGGGGGAACAATGAGCAGTTCTTC.